This passage covers 20 T cell receptor beta chains from one sample sequenced in a study of T cells in Graves' hyperthyroidism and ophthalmopathy. TCR beta CDR3 sequences were amplified from RNA transcripts. The HTBI primer set was used in a first-round RT-PCR of the TCR CDR3. TCRdb reprocessed the multiplex PCR reads via MiXCR and lists one record per CDR3 protein. This sample has 300,000 to 450,000 distinct CDR3 sequences, with roughly 15% found just once. Sequenced: blood. These receptors came from a woman in her twenties or thirties with Graves' hyperthyroidism that later progressed to Graves' ophthalmopathy.

This clonotype was observed many times. V is TRBV20-1 and J is TRBJ1-2, with D maybe TRBD1 (5 bases). This CDR3 is built from 11 residues. CDR1 is DFQATT, CDR2 SNEGSKA, per germline (reference sequence). The CDR3 loop is CANGADYGYTF. In DNA form, the CDR3 reads TGCGCAAACGGGGCCGACTATGGCTACACCTTC.

V usage is TRBV25-1 and J usage is TRBJ1-4; TRBD1 matches 7 bases. CDR1 MGHDK and CDR2 SYGVNS come from the germline V gene. CDR3 length equals 13 residues. Germline trimming cut 7 bases from V and 4 bases from J; bases unmatched to any gene: 3. CDR3 amino acids: CASTGTDNEKLFF. As DNA, the CDR3 is TGTGCCAGCACCGGGACAGATAATGAAAAACTGTTTTTT.

In this sample, this clonotype turned up many times. This sequence joins TRBV20-1 and TRBJ2-1; 12 bases align to TRBD2. The V gene's germline CDR1 is DFQATT and CDR2 SNEGSKA (reference sequence). Trimming took 6 bases from V and 8 from J; bases not matched to a gene: 11. The CDR3 runs to 15 residues. This CDR3 reads CSAPPTSGGLDEQFF. As DNA, the CDR3 is TGCAGTGCCCCACCGACTAGCGGGGGCCTCGATGAGCAGTTCTTC.

This clonotype was observed a single time. J is TRBJ1-1 and V is TRBV11-3; TRBD1 is a possible D gene (5 bases). This CDR3 has 13 amino acids. Trimming cost V 5 bases and J 6 bases, with 13 bases left between them. Germline V lookup: CDR1 SGHNT, CDR2 YENEEA. In DNA form, the CDR3 reads TGTGCCAGCAGCCTGATCCTGGGGGCTGAAGCTTTCTTT. Translation: CASSLILGAEAFF.

For this clonotype: At one end, the junction sequence differs from germline, possibly due to a read error. The genes are TRBV7-7 and TRBJ2-1; the match to TRBD2 covers 10 bases. The CDR3 is 16 residues long. Germline V CDR1 and CDR2: SSHAT, FNYEAQ (reference sequence). The CDR3 region is CASSLDPASGSSEQFF. Here the CDR3 DNA reads TGTGCTAGCAGCTTAGATCCCGCTAGCGGGAGTTCTGAGCAGTTCTTC.

In its sample, this clonotype was seen many times. The rearrangement uses TRBV6-1 and TRBJ2-3, with TRBD1 identical over 9 bases. The V and J ends lost 7 bases and 3 bases, in that order; junction bases with no gene match: 5. The CDR3 has 14 amino acids. CDR1 MNHNS and CDR2 SASEGT come from the germline V gene. The CDR3 here is CASNRGQGTDTQYF. Here the CDR3 DNA reads TGTGCCAGCAACAGAGGACAGGGGACAGATACGCAGTATTTT.

The chain recombines TRBV10-3 with TRBJ2-7, with TRBD1 matching over 9 bases. This CDR3 comprises 14 residues. V trimming: 3 bases; J trimming: 6 bases; junction bases outside the gene matches: 6. Germline CDR1 ENHRY, CDR2 SYGVKD. The DNA of the CDR3 is TGTGCCATCAGTGACCGGGACAGGGATGGCGAGCAGTACTTC. Its protein is CAISDRDRDGEQYF.

Ten or more counts support this clonotype. This chain uses TRBV6-5 with TRBJ2-1; D is unresolved. V shed 3 bases and J shed 10 bases, with 13 bases lying between them. Looked up from germline, CDR1 is MNHEY and CDR2 is SVGAGI. This CDR3 is built from 13 residues. The DNA for the CDR3 is TGTGCCAGCAGTTATCAGCACTCACGGGAGCAGTTCTTC. Translated, it gives CASSYQHSREQFF.

This clonotype was counted a few times. V and J are TRBV5-1 and TRBJ1-2; 7 positions match TRBD1. The CDR3 spans 15 residues. The trim removed 4 bases at V and 0 bases at J, leaving 6 bases unmatched. Germline CDR1 reads SGHRS; CDR2 reads YFSETQ. The CDR3 DNA reads as TGCGCCAGCAGCACCGGACAGGCGACTAACTATGGCTACACCTTC. Its translation: CASSTGQATNYGYTF.

This clonotype was recorded at least ten times. In DNA form, the CDR3 reads TGTGCCAGCAGCTTCCACAGGGACGCCTACGAGCAGTACTTC. Protein product: CASSFHRDAYEQYF. V is TRBV11-2 and J is TRBJ2-7; D is possibly TRBD1 (6 bases). The CDR3 has 14 residues. Looked up from germline, CDR1 is SGHAT and CDR2 is FQNNGV. The ends were cut back, 3 bases at V and 2 bases at J, with 11 bases in the middle.

Points on this clonotype: It may be a read error: a sequence one base away is much more abundant. The chain employs TRBV25-1 and TRBJ2-1; either TRBD1 or TRBD2 may supply D (5 bases each). CDR1 and CDR2 from the germline V gene are MGHDK and SYGVNS. The CDR3 has 16 residues. Written as DNA, the CDR3 is TGTGCCAGCAGCGGGATTACAGGCGTCACCTACAATGAGCAGATCTTC. Protein: CASSGITGVTYNEQIF.

This clonotype was seen ten or more times. This chain uses TRBV20-1 with TRBJ1-1; unclear D gene. Germline V gene sequence: CDR1 DFQATT, CDR2 SNEGSKA (reference sequence). Trimming removed 6 bases at V and 2 bases at J, with 16 bases between. CDR3 length: 14 residues. CDR3 in amino acids: CSAPEPNGNTEAFF. The CDR3 region has the DNA TGCAGTGCCCCGGAGCCAAACGGCAACACTGAAGCTTTCTTT.

The rearrangement uses TRBV29-1 and TRBJ2-3; D is perhaps TRBD1 (6 bases). CDR1 is SQVTM, CDR2 ANQGSEA, per germline. The CDR3 is made up of 13 amino acids. V was cut by 4 bases and J by 5 bases, with 13 bases left in between. The CDR3 nucleotides read TGCAGCGTTGTAGTCAGGGGAAAAGATACGCAGTATTTT. Residues: CSVVVRGKDTQYF.

The rearrangement links TRBV20-1 to TRBJ2-1, with 14 bases matching TRBD2. V gave up 2 bases and J gave up 8 bases; unmatched junction bases: 14. CDR1 DFQATT and CDR2 SNEGSKA come from the germline V gene (reference sequence). There are 18 residues in the CDR3. CDR3 coding DNA: TGCAGTGCTAGACTGACTAGCGGGGGGGCCATTAAGTATTATGAGCAGTTCTTC. Translation gives CSARLTSGGAIKYYEQFF.

This clonotype was observed at least ten times. V and J are TRBV28 and TRBJ2-1; 7 nucleotides align to TRBD2. The CDR3 covers 16 residues. Germline V CDR1 and CDR2: MDHEN, SYDVKM. Trimming took 4 bases from V and 6 from J; bases not matched to a gene: 12. The CDR3 region has the DNA TGTGCCAGCAGTTCACAATTCCGGGACTATGTCAATGAGCAGTTCTTC. This gives the protein CASSSQFRDYVNEQFF.

To note about this clonotype: This may be a read error: a much more frequent sequence differs by one nucleotide. The genes are TRBV18 and TRBJ1-1; the D gene is possibly TRBD1 (5 bases). The CDR3 length is 16 residues. CDR1 and CDR2 (germline): KGHSH, LQKENI. The chain's CDR3 is CASSAPGRVLYTEAFF. For the CDR3, the DNA is TGTGCCAGCTCAGCACCGGGACGGGTCCTTTACACTGAAGCTTTCTTT.

J is TRBJ2-1 and V is TRBV19; D call uncertain. The DNA end lines up better with TRBJ2-7; the J call may be wrong. The CDR3 totals 15 residues. Germline CDR1 and CDR2: LNHDA and SQIVND (reference sequence). CDR3 sequence: CASSPRHVSYNEQYF. The CDR3 DNA follows: TGTGCCAGTAGTCCCCGACACGTCTCCTACAATGAGCAGTACTTC.

CDR3 region: CASSLDVGLAGQETQYF. The CDR3 nucleotides are TGTGCCAGCAGCTTAGACGTGGGACTAGCGGGACAAGAGACCCAGTACTTC. This chain uses TRBV7-9 with TRBJ2-5; TRBD2 matches at 13 bases. V trimming: 1 base; J trimming: 2 bases; junction bases outside the gene matches: 4. Germline V gene data show CDR1 as SEHNR and CDR2 as FQNEAQ (reference sequence). The CDR3 totals 17 residues.

This clonotype was counted many times. The gene calls are TRBV10-3 and TRBJ2-3; D ambiguous. This CDR3 spans 16 amino acids. Per the germline V gene, CDR1 is ENHRY and CDR2 is SYGVKD. The germline V and J ends were trimmed by 6 bases and 2 bases, with 18 bases remaining between them. This CDR3 is CAIRPGPPDTTDTQYF. The CDR3 coding sequence is TGTGCCATCAGACCTGGACCACCAGATACCACAGATACGCAGTATTTT.

The sample holds many counts of this clonotype. The CDR3 reads CASRNITENNNGGELFF. The CDR3 DNA follows: TGTGCCAGCAGGAACATTACAGAGAATAACAATGGCGGGGAGCTGTTTTTT. The J gene is TRBJ2-2, the V gene TRBV11-2, with D uncertain. Looked up from germline, CDR1 is SGHAT and CDR2 is FQNNGV. The CDR3 runs 17 residues. Trimming pared 6 bases from V and 7 bases from J, leaving 24 bases between.